Listed below are T cell receptor beta chains from one sample, sequenced in a study of cytomegalovirus exposure and HLA in healthy donors. The table came from immunoSEQ multiplex PCR; TCRdb's copy has only in-frame clones and leaves some out. The sample contains about 350,000 clones, roughly 87% of which appear only once. Sequences were obtained from PBMCs. The receptor source for this set is a woman in her twenties or thirties in good health and CMV-seropositive. CDR3s include the opening cysteine and the closing phenylalanine or tryptophan. D genes are given only for firm matches. Expanded clones are given a class, and other clones once, few, many or no size at all.

TRBJ2-2,.,TRBV6-1,TRBD1,TGTGCCACCGAGCCGGGACAGGGGAACACCGGGGAGCTGTTTTTT,CATEPGQGNTGELFF
TRBJ2-5,.,TRBV5-1,TRBD2,TGCGCCAGCAGCTTACTCCCTCTAGCGGGGGGATTCGGGGAGACCCAGTACTTC,CASSLLPLAGGFGETQYF
TRBJ1-1,.,TRBV5-4,TRBD1,TGTGCCAGCAGCTGGGATCCGGGACAGGTCATGAACACTGAAGCTTTCTTT,CASSWDPGQVMNTEAFF
TRBJ1-6,once,TRBV9,.,TGTGCCAGCAGCGTAAAGGGAAAAGGATCACCCCTCCACTTT,CASSVKGKGSPLHF
TRBJ2-5,.,TRBV5-1,TRBD2,TGCGCCAGCAGCTTGGCCGGGACTACCCAAGAGACCCAGTACTTC,CASSLAGTTQETQYF
TRBJ2-1,.,TRBV13,TRBD2,TGTGCCAGCAGCGTCACTAGCGGGAGAACCCCCGAGGAGTTCTTC,CASSVTSGRTPEEFF
TRBJ2-1,.,TRBV30,TRBD1,TGTGCCTGGAGTGTAGCAGGGGGCGATGAGCAGTTCTTC,CAWSVAGGDEQFF
TRBJ2-7,.,TRBV14,.,TGTGCCAGCTCAGGGGACGAGCAGTACTTC,CASSGDEQYF
TRBJ2-1,.,TRBV13,.,TGTGCCAGCAGCCAGGGGCGGGGGAATGAGCAGTTCTTC,CASSQGRGNEQFF
TRBJ2-7,.,TRBV6-5,.,TGTGCCAGCAGCCGGGGAGGCGAGCAGTACTTC,CASSRGGEQYF
TRBJ2-3,.,TRBV18,.,TGTGCCAGCTCACCCCCTTCCCCGGGACCGAGAGGAGGAGGCACAGATACGCAGTATTTT,CASSPPSPGPRGGGTDTQYF
TRBJ2-7,few,TRBV28,TRBD2,TGTGCCAGCAGATTACCCCGCCGGGACAGGGGACTAGCGGGGGGCTACGAGCAGTACTTC,CASRLPRRDRGLAGGYEQYF
TRBJ1-1,.,TRBV7-6,.,TGTGCCAGCAGCTTAGACGGCAAACTAGGAGCTGAAGCTTTCTTT,CASSLDGKLGAEAFF
TRBJ1-2,once,TRBV28,TRBD1,TGTGCCAGCAGTTGGACAGGGAAATCGAACTATGGCTACACCTTC,CASSWTGKSNYGYTF
TRBJ1-2,.,TRBV28,.,TGTGCCAGCAGTTTGGGGGGCTCTGGCTACACCTTC,CASSLGGSGYTF
TRBJ2-5,.,TRBV7-2,.,TGTGCCAGCAGAGCATCCCAAGAGACCCAGTACTTC,CASRASQETQYF
TRBJ1-3,.,TRBV2,.,TGTGCCACCCTAGGGGGAAACACCATATATTTT,CATLGGNTIYF
TRBJ2-7,once,TRBV27,TRBD1,TGTGCCAGCAGTTCGGGACAGGGGGCTGACGAGCAGTACTTC,CASSSGQGADEQYF
TRBJ2-3,.,TRBV28,TRBD2,TGTGCCAGCAGTACACCGACTAGCGGTAAAACCACAGATACGCAGTATTTT,CASSTPTSGKTTDTQYF
TRBJ1-5,.,TRBV7-2,TRBD1,TGTGCCAGCAGCTCCCAGGACAGGGGACGAAATAGCAATCAGCCCCAGCATTTT,CASSSQDRGRNSNQPQHF